This T cell receptor (beta chain) was obtained from a study of blood T cells in healthy people across ages. Findings of the study overall: Because sorting was not performed, PBMCs prevented conclusive naive versus antigen-experienced comparison. Both naive CD4+ cell counts and diversity were greater in long-lived donors than in aged donors. Shifts in expanded clonotypes may have been confounded by donor CMV status, which was unknown.

The table lists this clonotype with a few counts. Its antigen is not known. J gave up 2 bases and V 1 base, and 7 bases lay outside the gene matches. The CDR3 runs 16 residues. The V gene's germline CDR1 is DFQATT and CDR2 SNEGSKA (reference sequence). Healthy Caucasian individuals from Russia aged roughly 6 to 95 served as donors. A second PCR of 7 to 11 cycles used a sample-barcoded 5' primer and a J-beta primer mix. TCRdb reprocessed the 5' RACE reads via MiXCR and lists one record per CDR3 protein. The data show around 990,000 distinct CDR3 sequences, more than 30% seen once. This chain joins TRBV20-1 and TRBJ2-3; TRBD2 matches at 9 bases. Source material: blood. This receptor was obtained from a man aged 18 to 29 in good health. This CDR3 is CSARGSSGAHTDTQYF. The CDR3 DNA reads TGCAGTGCTAGAGGGTCTAGCGGGGCCCACACAGATACGCAGTATTTT.